Below, 7 T cell receptor beta chains from the same sample are listed, as sequenced in a study of blood T cells in healthy people across ages. With a J-beta primer mix and a sample-barcoded 5' primer, a second PCR ran roughly 7 to 11 cycles. TCRdb reprocessed the 5' RACE reads via MiXCR and lists one record per CDR3 protein. The data contain 1.5 million to 2 million distinct CDR3 sequences, 39% of them singletons. The sequenced sample was blood. These receptors all stem from a human donor in good health.

This clonotype was recorded at least ten times. This chain joins TRBV7-6 and TRBJ2-7, with D possibly being TRBD1 or TRBD2 (5 bases each). The CDR3 is 14 amino acids. Germline CDR1 SGHVS, CDR2 FNYEAQ. The germline V and J ends were trimmed by 5 bases and 1 base, with 12 bases remaining between them. The DNA for the CDR3 is TGTGCCAGCAGCCCAGGGACCATTTCCTACGAGCAGTACTTC. Translation: CASSPGTISYEQYF.

The sample holds many counts of this clonotype. The rearrangement uses TRBV7-3 and TRBJ2-1, with 8 positions matching TRBD2. Unmatched junction bases numbered 5, after V lost 4 bases and J lost 0 bases. The CDR3 runs to 16 residues. The germline CDR1 and CDR2 sequences are SGHTA and FQGTGA. CDR3 region: CASSSLAGSSYNEQFF. The CDR3 region has the DNA TGTGCCAGCAGCTCCCTAGCGGGTAGCTCCTACAATGAGCAGTTCTTC.

V is TRBV20-1 and J is TRBJ2-5, with 8 nucleotides matching TRBD2. The CDR3 runs to 17 residues. After removal of 1 base from V and 2 bases from J, the junction contained 12 bases not matched to a gene. Germline CDR1 is DFQATT and CDR2 is SNEGSKA (reference sequence). The CDR3 DNA is TGCAGTGCTAGAGCACTGTTATCGGGGGGGCAACAAGAGACCCAGTACTTC. This sequence encodes CSARALLSGGQQETQYF.

The chain has TRBV19 and TRBJ1-5; possibly TRBD1 for D (6 bases). The CDR3 runs to 15 residues. V was cut by 7 bases and J by 4 bases, with 17 bases left in between. Germline V gene sequence: CDR1 LNHDA, CDR2 SQIVND (reference sequence). The chain's CDR3 is CASTPRQEINQPQHF. The CDR3 nucleotides are TGTGCCAGTACCCCGAGACAGGAGATTAATCAGCCCCAGCATTTT. Based on the CDR3 plus reference TRBV19 and TRBJ1-5, the full variable domain is DGGITQSPKYLFRKEGQNVTLSCEQNLNHDAMYWYRQDPGQGLRLIYYSQIVNDFQKGDIAEGYSVSREKKESFPLTVTSAQKNPTAFYLCASTPRQEINQPQHFGDGTRLSIL.

CDR3 sequence reads: CASRRGLAGGSGYNEQFF. The CDR3 nucleotides are TGCGCCAGCAGGCGTGGACTAGCGGGGGGGTCGGGTTACAATGAGCAGTTCTTC. The chain recombines TRBV5-1 with TRBJ2-1, with 15 bases matching TRBD2. This CDR3 region has 18 residues. The V and J ends lost 5 bases and 4 bases, in that order; junction bases with no gene match: 10. Looked up from germline, CDR1 is SGHRS and CDR2 is YFSETQ.

V usage is TRBV9 and J usage is TRBJ2-5; D is perhaps TRBD1 (6 bases). Matching the DNA end better, TRBJ2-7 makes the J call doubtful. Per germline, CDR1 SGDLS and CDR2 YYNGEE. The CDR3 totals 15 residues. The CDR3 bases are TGTGCCAGCAGCGTATCCGGGACATCAAGGCACGAGCAGTACTTC. Protein sequence: CASSVSGTSRHEQYF.

The gene calls are TRBV5-1 and TRBJ2-3, with D possibly TRBD1 on 5 matching bases. The CDR3 extends over 13 amino acids. V dropped 4 bases and J dropped 3 bases, with 9 bases sitting between them. The germline V gene encodes CDR1 SGHRS and CDR2 YFSETQ. The CDR3 bases are TGCGCCAGCAGCGCCACAGGAACAGATACGCAGTATTTT. It is translated as CASSATGTDTQYF.